The present TCR beta chain was sequenced within a study of identical twins (dated by TCRdb to about 2016). Looking at the study overall: TCR alpha and beta repertoires from monozygotic twins, unrelated adults of various ages and cord blood were deep-sequenced to test whether fetal clonotypes persist. To rule out contamination, replicate twin experiments were performed at different times with different library preparation protocols.

This clonotype has a count of ten or more. Its antigen remains unidentified. Base qualities were left out, and no much larger clone turns up one base away. General conclusions and limits of the study: Because the same donors could not be followed over many years, conclusions were based on cross-sectional statistical analysis. Abundant cord blood beta clonotypes had fewer insertions, young adult naive repertoires showed a similar but weaker trend, and memory repertoires showed no such trend. The excess sharing between twins in beta out-of-frame sequences was weaker because fewer shared sequences reduced the signal-to-noise ratio. In monozygotic twins, out-of-frame TCR alpha sharing was systematically underestimated by recombination models, although the models agreed with sharing between unrelated individuals. Zero-insertion analyses could be partly confounded by invariant T cells such as MAIT and iNKT, though diverse VJ usage argued against such confounding for most clonotypes. Compared with coincidental sharing between unrelated individuals, out-of-frame TCR alpha sequences shared between twins showed an excess of sequences with low generation probability.

Sequences SGHRS (CDR1) and YFSETQ (CDR2) are obtained from the germline V gene. A distance of 11 bases separates the germline ends of V and J, which lose 1 base and 0 bases respectively. Measured from the cysteine to the phenylalanine, the CDR3 is 17 residues long. Only CDR3 DNA is held: 51 bases, read in frame from base 1. Every donor was a healthy Caucasian. Three unrelated non-twin adults were also sequenced: a male aged 18 to 30, a male aged 50 to 59 and a female aged 50 to 59. Miltenyi CD45RO+ enrichment and human naive T-cell isolation kits were used to isolate memory (CD45RO+) and naive T cells from PBMC. Receptor libraries were prepared by 5' RACE. The sequencing machine was an Illumina HiSeq 2000. Template switching added a universal primer binding site, and the final cDNA carried a unique molecular identifier that allowed TCR cDNA molecules to be counted accurately. Specific primers in the conserved constant-segment region were used to synthesize first-strand cDNA for the TCR alpha and beta chains. To control for contamination, every cDNA library carried two barcodes: a SMART-Mk sample barcode plus Illumina barcodes. TruSeq adapter sequences along with Illumina sample barcodes were introduced in two successive PCR steps. The Illumina HiSeq platform was used with custom primers to sequence TCR alpha and beta cDNA libraries. Per the source publication's procedure: Raw reads were processed with MiGEC to extract unique molecular identifiers, and MiXCR was used to determine CDR3 positions. For each individual, recombination models were inferred using an EM algorithm with the repgenHMM and IGoR tools. Shared clonotype analysis was performed with the tcR package in R, normalizing sharing by the product of cloneset sizes. To study raw recombination without the effects of thymic and clonal selection, out-of-frame nonproductive sequences were analyzed. TCRdb trimmed public reads at Q25 via fastp, called clones via MiXCR and kept in-frame beta chains. Identical CDR3 proteins give one entry, which carries the most common genes and DNA. TCRdb assigned the V and J calls; the authors' analysis was not used. This sample holds 400,000 to 500,000 distinct CDR3 sequences; approximately 17% were observed only once. The biggest ten clones account for less than 15% of the sample.

Source material: naive T cells sorted from blood. What this sample's cell subset or site label stands for: cells isolated with a human naive T-cell isolation kit. The receptor was isolated from a man aged 50 to 59 in good health. The rearrangement joined TRBV5-1 to TRBJ1-6; TRBD1 is a weak D gene call, 6 bases matching. The DNA reads TGCGCCAGCAGCTTGCAGGGGCAGGACTCCTATAATTCACCCCTCCACTTT. The resulting protein is CASSLQGQDSYNSPLHF.